Listed below are T cell receptor beta chains from one sample, sequenced in a study of graft-versus-host responses after intestinal transplantation. TCRdb's table, derived via immunoSEQ multiplex PCR, lists solely in-frame clones and lacks some. The data contain approximately 58,000 clones, around nine tenths of them singletons. Here the sequenced sample was PBMCs, taken less than 130 days after intestinal transplantation. These receptors all come from a human patient who received an intestinal transplant, so some T cells may come from the graft donor. CDR3s include the opening cysteine and the closing phenylalanine or tryptophan. Fields, in order: D gene, clone size, V gene, J gene, CDR3 DNA, CDR3 protein. The D gene is left open where the match is weak. Expanded clones are given a class, and other clones once, few, many or no size at all.

NA,NA,TRBV4-1,TRBJ2-2,TGCGCCAGCAGCCGGGCGGGCGCCGCCTTAACGACCGGGGAGCTGTTTTTT,CASSRAGAALTTGELFF
TRBD1,NA,TRBV7-9,TRBJ1-6,TGTGCCAGCAGCAGCAGAAAGACAGGGGACTCACCCCTCCACTTT,CASSSRKTGDSPLHF
NA,NA,TRBV9,TRBJ2-7,TGTGCCAGCAGCGGAGCAGGGGGGGCCTCCTACGAGCAGTACTTC,CASSGAGGASYEQYF
NA,few,TRBV19,TRBJ1-4,TGTGCCAGTAGTATCCGGGTATCTGAAAAACTGTTTTTT,CASSIRVSEKLFF
TRBD2,NA,TRBV11-2,TRBJ2-7,TGTGCCAGCAGCCCCCTTGCGGGGGTCTCCTACGAGCAGTACTTC,CASSPLAGVSYEQYF
TRBD1,NA,TRBV5-1,TRBJ1-4,TGCGCCAGCAGCTTGGCGGGACAGGGGGCGGAAAAACTGTTTTTT,CASSLAGQGAEKLFF
TRBD2,NA,TRBV5-4,TRBJ2-7,TGTGCCAGCAGCTCGGGACTAGCGGGGGGGAGCTCCTACGAGCAGTACTTC,CASSSGLAGGSSYEQYF
TRBD1,NA,TRBV6-5,TRBJ1-2,TGTGCCAGCAGCACCGGGACAGGGGGCAACTATGGCTACACCTTC,CASSTGTGGNYGYTF
TRBD2,NA,TRBV10-2,TRBJ2-3,TGCGCCAGCAGTGCCGGGCTAGCGGGTGCCACTAGCACAGATACGCAGTATTTT,CASSAGLAGATSTDTQYF
NA,NA,TRBV9,TRBJ2-2,TGTGCCAGCAGCGTAGGAGGAAACACCGGGGAGCTGTTTTTT,CASSVGGNTGELFF
TRBD2,NA,TRBV27,TRBJ2-2,TGTGCCAGCAGTCAAGACCCGGGACTAGCGGGAGGAGGTGGCGGGGAGCTGTTTTTT,CASSQDPGLAGGGGGELFF
TRBD1,NA,TRBV2,TRBJ1-2,TGTGCCAGCAGTGAAGTCAATACAGGGGTCTATGGCTACACCTTC,CASSEVNTGVYGYTF
NA,NA,TRBV5-1,TRBJ1-4,TGCGCCAGCAGCTTAGGGGTCCCTCCTGAAAAACTGTTTTTT,CASSLGVPPEKLFF
NA,NA,TRBV5-1,TRBJ2-6,TGCGCCAGCAGCTTGCGACAGGGGAGGGGCTCTGGGGCCAACGTCCTGACTTTC,CASSLRQGRGSGANVLTF
NA,NA,TRBV19,TRBJ2-7,TGTGCCAGTAGTATCCGACCCTACGAGCAGTACTTC,CASSIRPYEQYF
NA,NA,TRBV2,TRBJ1-2,TGTGCCAGCAGGGAGAGAGCTAACTATGGCTACACCTTC,CASRERANYGYTF
NA,NA,TRBV7-2,TRBJ2-3,TGTGCCAGCAGCCTTGGGATACAGGGTTCCGGCACAGATACGCAGTATTTT,CASSLGIQGSGTDTQYF
TRBD2,NA,TRBV6-6,TRBJ2-7,TGTGCCAGCAGTTACTCGACTAGCGTTTACGAGCAGTACTTC,CASSYSTSVYEQYF
NA,NA,TRBV23-1,TRBJ2-1,TGCGCCAGCAGGACTCTCAGATGGGCCTACAATGAGCAGTTCTTC,CASRTLRWAYNEQFF
NA,NA,TRBV6-8,TRBJ1-2,TGTGCCAGCAGTCGGGGTATACGCTCTAGAACCTATGGCTACACCTTC,CASSRGIRSRTYGYTF
NA,NA,TRBV2,TRBJ2-1,TGTGCCACCGAGGGGAAAGCGAACAATGAGCAGTTCTTC,CATEGKANNEQFF
NA,NA,TRBV6-5,TRBJ1-1,TGTGCCAGCGAGGCCCAGGGTTTGAACACTGAAGCTTTCTTT,CASEAQGLNTEAFF
NA,once,TRBV7-9,TRBJ1-5,TGTGCCAGCAGCTTGACTGGGGTCGGCCAGCCCCAGCATTTT,CASSLTGVGQPQHF
TRBD1,NA,TRBV27,TRBJ2-7,TGTGCCAGCAGTTTGAGGGCAGGGGGCTACGAGCAGTACTTC,CASSLRAGGYEQYF
NA,NA,TRBV28,TRBJ2-7,TGTGCCAGCAGCCCTCCGGGGTTAAGCTACGAGCAGTACTTC,CASSPPGLSYEQYF
NA,NA,TRBV19,TRBJ1-1,TGTGCCAGTAGAAACAGGGACACTGAAGCTTTCTTT,CASRNRDTEAFF
NA,NA,TRBV7-9,TRBJ2-3,TGTGCCAGCAGCTTAGGACAGGGGAGGGCAGATACGCAGTATTTT,CASSLGQGRADTQYF
NA,NA,TRBV2,TRBJ1-1,TGTGCCAGCAGTGAAGGGGAGGGGGTTGAAGCTTTCTTT,CASSEGEGVEAFF
NA,once,TRBV6-5,TRBJ2-7,TGTGCCAGCACCCCGAAGGGTGGGTACGAACAGTACTTC,CASTPKGGYEQYF
TRBD2,NA,TRBV9,TRBJ2-7,TGTGCCAGCAGCCCCGAGCCGGGACTAGCAGGCGAGCAGTACTTC,CASSPEPGLAGEQYF
NA,NA,TRBV5-6,TRBJ2-5,TGTGCCAGCAGCTTGTGGCAGGGAGTGAGGGAGGAGACCCAGTACTTC,CASSLWQGVREETQYF
NA,NA,TRBV30,TRBJ2-7,TGTGCCTGGAGCCCCTACGGGGGTTACGGGCCCTACGAGCAGTACTTC,CAWSPYGGYGPYEQYF
NA,NA,TRBV4-1,TRBJ2-3,TGCGCCAGCAGCCAAAAACTAGCCCCAGATACGCAGTATTTT,CASSQKLAPDTQYF
NA,NA,TRBV12-5,TRBJ2-4,TGTGCTAGTGGTTTGGTATTGGGGGATTATAAAAACATTCAGTACTTC,CASGLVLGDYKNIQYF
TRBD1,NA,TRBV11-2,TRBJ1-1,TGTGCCAGCAGCTTAGATCGGACAGGAGGAGGTGAAGCTTTCTTT,CASSLDRTGGGEAFF
TRBD2,NA,TRBV2,TRBJ2-7,TGTGCCAGCAGTGAAGCGCTTGGGAGGGGAGGGGAGCAGTACTTC,CASSEALGRGGEQYF
TRBD2,NA,TRBV7-9,TRBJ2-1,TGTGCCAGCCAAAAGACGGGACTAGCGGACAATGAGCAGTTCTTC,CASQKTGLADNEQFF
TRBD1,NA,TRBV7-9,TRBJ1-5,TGTGCCAGCAGCTGGGGACAGGGGCTTTTCAATCAGCCCCAGCATTTT,CASSWGQGLFNQPQHF
TRBD1,NA,TRBV5-4,TRBJ2-3,TGTGCCAGCAGCTTGGGCCAAATCGGACAGGGCCAGGGGACAGATACGCAGTATTTT,CASSLGQIGQGQGTDTQYF
NA,NA,TRBV5-6,TRBJ2-3,TGTGCCAGCAGCGGTCCGGGAACCCGCACAGATACGCAGTATTTT,CASSGPGTRTDTQYF
NA,NA,TRBV19,TRBJ2-6,TGTGCCAGTAGTAGGGGACACGGGGTCACTGGGGCCAACGTCCTGACTTTC,CASSRGHGVTGANVLTF
NA,NA,TRBV6-1,TRBJ1-2,TGTGCCAGCAGCCGCCTCCTTAACGACTATGGCTACACCTTC,CASSRLLNDYGYTF
NA,NA,TRBV6-1,TRBJ1-2,TGTGCCAGCAGTGTACAGGGAACCTATGGCTACACCTTC,CASSVQGTYGYTF
TRBD2,NA,TRBV29-1,TRBJ2-3,TGCAGCGTTGACGGCGGGAGTCTAGGAGATACGCAGTATTTT,CSVDGGSLGDTQYF
NA,NA,TRBV11-1,TRBJ1-1,TGTGCCAGCAGCTACGGGACAAGACTTGAAGCTTTCTTT,CASSYGTRLEAFF